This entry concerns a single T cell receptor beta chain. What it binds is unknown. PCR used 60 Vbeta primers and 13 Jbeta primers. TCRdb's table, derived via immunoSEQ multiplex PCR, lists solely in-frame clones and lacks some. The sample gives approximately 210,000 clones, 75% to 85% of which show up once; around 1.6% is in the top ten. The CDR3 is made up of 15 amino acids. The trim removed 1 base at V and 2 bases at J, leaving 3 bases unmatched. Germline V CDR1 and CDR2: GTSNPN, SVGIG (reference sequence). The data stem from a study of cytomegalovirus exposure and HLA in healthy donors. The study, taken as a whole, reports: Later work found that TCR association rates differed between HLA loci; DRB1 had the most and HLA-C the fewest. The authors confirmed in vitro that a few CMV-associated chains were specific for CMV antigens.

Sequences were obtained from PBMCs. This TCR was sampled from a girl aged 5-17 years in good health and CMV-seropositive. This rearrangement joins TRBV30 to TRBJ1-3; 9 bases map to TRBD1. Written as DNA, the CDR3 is TGTGCCTGGAGTGGACAGGGGGTCCCTGGAAACACCATATATTTT. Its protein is CAWSGQGVPGNTIYF.